This TCR beta chain came from a study of T cells in Graves' hyperthyroidism and ophthalmopathy (dated by TCRdb to about 2019). Regarding the research as a whole: Peripheral blood was sampled at the time of initial diagnosis, prior to any treatment. To identify TCR V-J signatures that set the groups apart, the researchers used a discovery cohort of 95 to 100 patients, made up of about 44 with Graves' ophthalmopathy and 57 with stable Graves' hyperthyroidism. In addition, the study compared T-cell repertoires in thyroid tissue and in blood from about 6 Graves' hyperthyroidism patients. After blood sampling, hyperthyroidism patients were treated with methimazole at a starting dose of 30 mg daily, and ophthalmopathy patients were treated with high-dose intravenous methylprednisolone. For training and testing, the 100 or so patients in the discovery cohort were randomly divided in a 7:3 ratio. Whether ophthalmopathy could be predicted prospectively was tested in an independent validation cohort made up of some 20 hyperthyroidism patients plus 17 patients who later progressed to ophthalmopathy. TCR Vbeta CDR3 sequencing of 120 to 150 peripheral blood samples (more than 40 ophthalmopathy, approximately 80 hyperthyroidism and around 17 progressor patients) is reported in the paper.

What the authors observed across the whole study: Ophthalmopathy was separated from stable hyperthyroidism by a 13 V-J signature model, with over 85% sensitivity and approximately 81% specificity obtained in cross-validation and 80%/75% obtained in testing. Most expanded thyroid clonotypes (frequency above 0.001) were also detected in blood, suggesting blood repertoires may reflect thyroid immune responses. In validation, progression to ophthalmopathy was predicted by the model with 70% to 71% sensitivity and 72.22% specificity, a median of about 6 months before onset. Sample size was not statistically predetermined, and blinding of investigators to group allocation was not performed.

The TCR beta CDR3 regions were amplified from RNA transcripts. The TCR CDR3 was subjected to a first round of RT-PCR using the HTBI primer set and the Qiagen OneStep RT-PCR kit. Libraries were constructed in a second round of multiplex PCR, after which size selection and purification were performed. The libraries were sequenced on an Illumina HiSeq2000 using paired-end 100 bp reads. The study's own analysis went as follows. SOAPnuke was used to process the raw data, with reads discarded if the reads contained adapters or uncalled bases, had a mean Phred below 15, or lacked an exact constant-primer or identifier match. High-quality paired reads were merged with COPE v1.2.5, and unique nucleotide sequences were defined as clonotypes. MiTCR v1.1 was used to align clonotypes to the IMGT TRBV, TRBD and TRBJ reference segments. Analysis was restricted to V-J combinations with a frequency above 0.0001, which covered roughly 99% of repertoires. A TCS score was defined as the ratio of F50 (clonal expansion) to E x V (chaos), with BLOSUM62-based TCRdist applied between CDR3 peptides within each V-J. Welch's t-statistics and random forest reduced fewer than 550 V-J features to around 14, which were used in a naive Bayes classifier (R e1071). The raw public reads went through TCRdb reprocessing: fastp at Q25, MiXCR clone calling, in-frame beta chains kept. Duplicate CDR3 protein sequences are folded into a single record with the most common DNA and genes. The authors' filters were not applied to this entry. The sample table shows fewer than 400,000 distinct CDR3 sequences, and over 12% are seen once. Around 27% of the sample belongs to the ten largest clones.

This clonotype was found many times. Its antigen specificity is not known. Nothing much larger sits one base from this clone, and base qualities are not available. Ophthalmopathy patients had moderately to severely active disease, Clinical Activity Score of at least 3, NOSPECS grade of at least 4, and duration under 3 months. Exclusion was applied to patients with uncontrolled infections, other autoimmune diseases, pregnancy or lactation. Diagnoses were based on clinical symptoms, serum thyroxine and TRAb, thyroid ultrasound and orbital computed tomography. PBMCs were separated from 10 ml of fresh peripheral blood using Ficoll-Paque density gradient centrifugation. Trizol reagent was used to extract total RNA, and RNA quality was then checked on an Agilent 2100 Bioanalyzer. The clonotype comes from a man in his fifties with Graves' ophthalmopathy. Sequenced material: blood.

The CDR3 sequence is CASSETAGLATNTQYF. The bases read TGCGCCAGCAGCGAGACTGCGGGACTAGCGACGAATACGCAGTATTTT. The sequence links TRBV5-1 to TRBJ2-3; 10 middle bases align to TRBD2. The CDR3 holds 16 amino acids from the cysteine to the phenylalanine. Of all the DNA, just the CDR3 is kept, 48 bases in frame from base 1. In the germline V gene, CDR1 corresponds to SGHRS and CDR2 to YFSETQ. Germline trimming: 4 bases from V, 7 bases from J; junction bases outside gene matches: 12.